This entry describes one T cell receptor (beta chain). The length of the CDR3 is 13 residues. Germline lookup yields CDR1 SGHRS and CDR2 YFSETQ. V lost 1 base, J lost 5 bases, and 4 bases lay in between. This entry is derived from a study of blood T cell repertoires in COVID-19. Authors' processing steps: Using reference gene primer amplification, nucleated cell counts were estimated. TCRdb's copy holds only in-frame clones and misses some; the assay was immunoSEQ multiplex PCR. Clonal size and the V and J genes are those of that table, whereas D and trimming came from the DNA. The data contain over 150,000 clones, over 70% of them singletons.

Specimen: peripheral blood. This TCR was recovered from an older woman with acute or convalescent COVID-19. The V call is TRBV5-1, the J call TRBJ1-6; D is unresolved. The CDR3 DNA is TGCGCCAGCAGCTTGACTCATAATTCACCCCTCCACTTT. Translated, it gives CASSLTHNSPLHF.